One and the same sample provided the 11 T cell receptor beta chains below, sequenced in a study of tissue T cells after allogeneic stem cell transplantation. Time point noted: mouse harvest day 7 after allogeneic transplant. The graft held 10^6 splenic CD5+ T cells and 10^7 T-cell-depleted bone marrow cells. Here immunoSEQ multiplex PCR was the method, and the copy in TCRdb shows in-frame clones only, minus some. The sample has more than 1,500 clones; under 55% are singletons. Sequencing was done on a sample of spleen. Every receptor here comes from a female BALB/c mouse given C57BL/6 T cells with graft-versus-host disease after an allogeneic hematopoietic cell transplant.

This clone was counted only a few times. The gene names given are mouse names. The sequence runs out 1 residue before the end of the CDR3; the remainder is reconstructed from the germline J gene. The V call is TRBV4, the J call TRBJ1-4; D not certain. V dropped 5 bases and J dropped 0 bases, with 7 bases sitting between them. Germline V gene lookup returns CDR1 LGHDT and CDR2 YNNKQL (reference sequence). The CDR3 covers 14 residues. The covered CDR3 bases are TGTGCCAGCAGCCGGATGATTTCCAACGAAAGATTATTT. Translating it yields CASSRMISNERLF. The entire CDR3 reads CASSRMISNERLFF. The complete variable domain, with remaining parts taken from reference TRBV4 and TRBJ1-4, reads ETAVFQTPNYHVTQVGNEVSFNCKQTLGHDTMYWYKQDSKKLLKIMFSYNNKQLIVNETVPRRFSPQSSDKAHLNLRIKSVEPEDSAVYLCASSRMISNERLFFGHGTKLSVL.

This clone showed up just a few times. The genes and germline here are from mouse. The CDR3 end lies 1 residue beyond the end of the read and is filled in from the germline J gene. The chain employs TRBV23 and TRBJ2-3; TRBD2 reflects the table's D call only, with no check against the DNA. The CDR3 sequence is 15 residues long. Germline CDR1 and CDR2: KGHTA and FQNQQP. The CDR3 sequence: CSSSRTGGSAETLYF. CDR3 DNA, as far as it was read: TGCTCCAGCAGCCGGACTGGGGGTAGTGCAGAAACGCTGTAT.

In regard to this clone: Here the gene names and germline are mouse. The read comes to an end 1 residue before the CDR3 does, leaving the germline J gene to fill in the end. The rearrangement links TRBV19 to TRBJ1-1, with TRBD1 matching over 8 bases. The CDR3 has 14 amino acids. Germline CDR1 is FNHDT and CDR2 is SITEND (reference sequence). V shed 0 bases, J shed 4 bases, and the junction held 2 bases outside the gene matches. CDR3 residues: CASSIDRGSTEVFF. The CDR3 bases that were read are TGTGCCAGCAGTATAGACAGGGGGAGCACAGAAGTCTTC.

This clone was seen more than once but under ten times. Gene labels here are mouse ones. The covered CDR3 bases are TGTGCCAGCAGCCAAACCGGGACAGGGCATAATTCGCCCCTCTAC. It translates to CASSQTGTGHNSPLY. The CDR3 in full is CASSQTGTGHNSPLYF. The chain couples TRBV5 to TRBJ1-6, with 9 bases aligning to TRBD1. The CDR3 end lies 1 residue beyond the end of the read and is filled in from the germline J gene. TRBJ1-6 is placed among ORFs of uncertain function. J gave up 5 bases and V 2 bases, and 4 bases lay outside the gene matches. The CDR3 covers 16 residues. Germline CDR1 reads LGHNA; CDR2 reads YNLKQL (reference sequence).

About this clone itself: Gene names follow the mouse nomenclature. The read ends 1 residue shy of where the CDR3 ends; the end is completed using the germline J gene. V is TRBV5 and J is TRBJ1-1; 7 positions agree with TRBD1. V lost 4 bases to trimming and J lost 4 bases; unmatched junction nucleotides: 3. The CDR3 spans 13 residues. From germline, CDR1 is LGHNA and CDR2 YNLKQL (reference sequence). Incomplete CDR3 DNA: TGTGCCAGCAGCCCTGGGACAGCCACAGAAGTCTTC. Its translation is CASSPGTATEVF. In full, the CDR3 is CASSPGTATEVFF.

This clone occurred a few times. Gene labels here are mouse ones. The read falls 1 residue short of the CDR3 end, and the missing part is taken from the germline J gene. The chain couples TRBV5 to TRBJ1-3; 8 bases match TRBD1. J lost 3 bases, V lost 4 bases, and 2 bases had no gene match. There are 14 residues in the CDR3. The germline gives CDR1 LGHNA, CDR2 YNLKQL (reference sequence). CDR3 sequence: CASSPTGDGNTLYF. The CDR3 DNA, read in part, is TGTGCCAGCAGCCCGACAGGGGATGGAAATACGCTCTAT.

As for this clone: Genes and germline come from the mouse. The read ends 1 residue before the CDR3 terminus; that terminus is restored from the germline J gene. V is TRBV26 and J is TRBJ2-4; 11 positions agree with TRBD2. This CDR3 has 15 residues. V lost 4 bases to trimming and J lost 0 bases; unmatched junction nucleotides: 0. Germline V CDR1 and CDR2: KGHPV, FQNQEV (reference sequence). The sequenced part of the CDR3 DNA is TGTGCCAGCAGTCGACTGGGGGGGAGTCAAAACACCTTGTAC. As protein: CASSRLGGSQNTLY. The complete CDR3 sequence is CASSRLGGSQNTLYF.

This clone appeared a few times. Mouse names are used for the genes. Read sequence stops 1 residue before the CDR3 end, and the germline J gene provides the missing end. The chain carries TRBV20 and TRBJ1-1; possible D gene TRBD1, 6 bases. CDR3 size: 14 residues. Trimming removed 1 base from V and 4 bases from J, with 13 bases in between. CDR1 and CDR2 from the germline V gene are GFQATS and STVNSAI. CDR3 sequence: CGARARGEGTEVFF. The sequenced part of the CDR3 DNA is TGTGGTGCTAGGGCCAGGGGAGAAGGCACAGAAGTCTTC.

As concerns this clone: Any gene name here is a mouse gene name. The read stops 1 residue short of the end of the CDR3; the missing end is completed from the germline J gene. This sequence joins TRBV26 and TRBJ1-4, with a weak D call TRBD1 (6 bases). The V end was cut by 2 bases, the J end by 7 bases, with 11 bases between. Looked up from germline, CDR1 is KGHPV and CDR2 is FQNQEV (reference sequence). This CDR3 contains 14 residues. The sequenced CDR3 bases are TGTGCCAGCAGTCTGGGGGGCAGGGGCGAAAGATTATTT. Translation: CASSLGGRGERLF. The whole CDR3 is CASSLGGRGERLFF. The whole variable domain, filled in from reference TRBV26 and TRBJ1-4, reads NSKVIQTPRYLVKGQGQKAKMRCIPEKGHPVVFWYQQNKNNEFKFLINFQNQEVLQQIDMTEKRFSAECPSNSPCSLEIQSSEAGDSALYLCASSLGGRGERLFFGHGTKLSVL.

This clone has only a few counts. These gene names are mouse names. Read data end 1 residue before the CDR3 end; the end is taken from the germline J gene. The chain couples TRBV12-2 to TRBJ1-4; weak D call: TRBD1 (6 bases). The CDR3 is made up of 14 amino acids. Trimming shortened V by 0 bases and J by 5 bases, and 9 bases separated the two germline ends. Germline assignment: CDR1 SGHLS and CDR2 HYDKME. The CDR3 spells CASSLDGQNERLFF. Incomplete CDR3 DNA: TGTGCCAGCTCTCTCGACGGACAGAACGAAAGATTATTT. Filled out from reference TRBV12-2 and TRBJ1-4, the complete variable domain reads NSGVVQSPRYIIKGKGERSILKCIPISGHLSVAWYQQTQGQELKFFIQHYDKMERDKGNLPSRFSVQQFDDYHSEMNMSALELEDSAVYFCASSLDGQNERLFFGHGTKLSVL.

The table lists this clone with a few counts. Gene names denote mouse genes. The read ends 1 residue shy of where the CDR3 ends; the end is completed using the germline J gene. J is TRBJ2-5 and V is TRBV13-3; 10 nucleotides match TRBD1. Germline lookup yields CDR1 NNHDY and CDR2 SYVADS. The CDR3 consists of 15 residues. J lost 6 bases, V lost 0 bases, and 4 bases had no gene match. This CDR3 is CASSDAADRGDTQYF. The part of the CDR3 DNA that was read is TGTGCCAGCAGTGATGCAGCGGACAGGGGGGACACCCAGTAC.